This TCR beta chain is from a study of control samples from healthy donors and cancer patients. The data were produced by immunoSEQ multiplex PCR, yet TCRdb's version contains in-frame clones alone and is incomplete. In the table there are about 140,000 clones, about 86% of which are singletons. V shed 11 bases and J shed 9 bases, with 20 bases lying between them. This CDR3 is 13 amino acids long. Germline V gene sequence: CDR1 LNHDA, CDR2 SQIVND (reference sequence). This sequence joins TRBV19 and TRBJ1-5; D might be TRBD1 (5 bases). The clonotype originates from a man between 18 and 35 years old in good health. The sample consisted of blood. The CDR3 nucleotides read TGTGCCGGCGGTGTTGGGGCCGAAAGGCCCCAGCATTTT. Its protein product is CAGGVGAERPQHF.